These T cell receptor beta chains were read from a single sample in a study of blood T cell repertoires in COVID-19. Produced via immunoSEQ multiplex PCR; TCRdb's table is partial and in-frame only. The sample gives 120,000 or so clones, about 78% of which show up once; approximately 2.4% is in the top ten. Material for sequencing was peripheral blood. These receptors all stem from a man in his 70s with acute or convalescent COVID-19. The CDR3 runs from the conserved cysteine through the conserved F or W. Fields, in order: CDR3 protein, V gene, J gene, D gene, clone size. A D gene is named only where the DNA matches it firmly. Clone size, where shown, is once, few, many, or a class for clones that have expanded.

cdr3_aa: CASSPRQGQETQYF
v_call: TRBV9
j_call: TRBJ2-5
d_call: TRBD1
clone_size: NA

cdr3_aa: CASSLGGQTNEKLFF
v_call: TRBV5-1
j_call: TRBJ1-4
d_call: NA
clone_size: once

cdr3_aa: CASSYGAFDEKLFF
v_call: TRBV6-5
j_call: TRBJ1-4
d_call: NA
clone_size: NA

cdr3_aa: CASSQGTGLAGFDTQYF
v_call: TRBV4-3
j_call: TRBJ2-3
d_call: TRBD2
clone_size: once

cdr3_aa: CATTSGGRGYTF
v_call: TRBV2
j_call: TRBJ1-2
d_call: TRBD1
clone_size: NA

cdr3_aa: CASSEWGETEAFF
v_call: TRBV25-1
j_call: TRBJ1-1
d_call: NA
clone_size: few

cdr3_aa: CASSLKSYRGLGTEAFF
v_call: TRBV5-1
j_call: TRBJ1-1
d_call: TRBD1
clone_size: NA

cdr3_aa: CASSPIQKGGETQYF
v_call: TRBV18
j_call: TRBJ2-5
d_call: NA
clone_size: few

cdr3_aa: CASGLAFGAEAFF
v_call: TRBV12-5
j_call: TRBJ1-1
d_call: NA
clone_size: NA

cdr3_aa: CASSFERGVIYNEQFF
v_call: TRBV7-2
j_call: TRBJ2-1
d_call: TRBD2
clone_size: NA

cdr3_aa: CATSRVRDRAHNEQFF
v_call: TRBV15
j_call: TRBJ2-1
d_call: TRBD1
clone_size: NA

cdr3_aa: CASSKESGAYNEQFF
v_call: TRBV7-2
j_call: TRBJ2-1
d_call: NA
clone_size: NA

cdr3_aa: CASIPGQGIWNTEAFF
v_call: TRBV6-2/TRBV6-3
j_call: TRBJ1-1
d_call: TRBD1
clone_size: NA

cdr3_aa: CASSMGQGNEKLFF
v_call: TRBV5-1
j_call: TRBJ1-4
d_call: TRBD1
clone_size: once

cdr3_aa: CSVATRVSGTEAFF
v_call: TRBV29-1
j_call: TRBJ1-1
d_call: NA
clone_size: NA

cdr3_aa: CASSPRTGSGEKLFF
v_call: TRBV18
j_call: TRBJ1-4
d_call: TRBD1
clone_size: NA

cdr3_aa: CASSREGVRGNTIYF
v_call: TRBV4-1
j_call: TRBJ1-3
d_call: NA
clone_size: few

cdr3_aa: CSVAGTGTEAFF
v_call: TRBV29-1
j_call: TRBJ1-1
d_call: TRBD1
clone_size: few

cdr3_aa: CASSISVRGTEAFF
v_call: TRBV19
j_call: TRBJ1-1
d_call: NA
clone_size: NA

cdr3_aa: CASSLPGFAGLYTQYF
v_call: TRBV7-2
j_call: TRBJ2-3
d_call: NA
clone_size: few

cdr3_aa: CASSYSRGNGIQYF
v_call: TRBV6-5
j_call: TRBJ2-4
d_call: NA
clone_size: NA